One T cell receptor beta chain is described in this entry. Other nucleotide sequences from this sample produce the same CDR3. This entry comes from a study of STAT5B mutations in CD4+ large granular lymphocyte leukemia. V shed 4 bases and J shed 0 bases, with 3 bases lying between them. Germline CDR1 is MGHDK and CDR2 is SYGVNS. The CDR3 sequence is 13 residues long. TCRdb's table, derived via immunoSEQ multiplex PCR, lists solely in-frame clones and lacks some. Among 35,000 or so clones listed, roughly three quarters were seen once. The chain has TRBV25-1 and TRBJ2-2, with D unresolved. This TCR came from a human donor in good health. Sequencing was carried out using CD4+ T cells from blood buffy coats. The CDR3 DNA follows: TGTGCCAGCAGTGGAACGAACACCGGGGAGCTGTTTTTT. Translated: CASSGTNTGELFF.